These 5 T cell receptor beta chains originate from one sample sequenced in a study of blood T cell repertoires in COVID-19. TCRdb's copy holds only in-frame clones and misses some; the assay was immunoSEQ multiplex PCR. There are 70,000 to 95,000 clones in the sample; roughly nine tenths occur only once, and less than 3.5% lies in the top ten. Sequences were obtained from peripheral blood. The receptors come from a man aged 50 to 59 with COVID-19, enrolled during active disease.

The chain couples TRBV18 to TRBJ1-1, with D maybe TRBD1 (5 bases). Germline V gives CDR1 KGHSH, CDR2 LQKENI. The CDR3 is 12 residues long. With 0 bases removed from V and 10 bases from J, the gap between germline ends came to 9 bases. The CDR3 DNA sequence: TGTGCCAGCTCACCACCTCAGGGTAGAGCTTTCTTT. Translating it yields CASSPPQGRAFF.

As DNA, the CDR3 is TGTGCCAGCAGCTTAGGAGGGGGGGCCTATGAGACCCAGTACTTC. It is translated as CASSLGGGAYETQYF. The chain links TRBV7-2 to TRBJ2-5, with D possibly being TRBD2 (7 bases). The germline CDR1 and CDR2 sequences are SGHTA and FQGNSA. The length of the CDR3 is 15 residues. V was cut by 1 base and J by 5 bases, with 14 bases left in between. Combining the CDR3 with reference TRBV7-2 and TRBJ2-5 gives the whole variable domain GAGVSQSPSNKVTEKGKDVELRCDPISGHTALYWYRQSLGQGLEFLIYFQGNSAPDKSGLPSDRFSAERTGGSVSTLTIQRTQQEDSAVYLCASSLGGGAYETQYFGPGTRLLVL.

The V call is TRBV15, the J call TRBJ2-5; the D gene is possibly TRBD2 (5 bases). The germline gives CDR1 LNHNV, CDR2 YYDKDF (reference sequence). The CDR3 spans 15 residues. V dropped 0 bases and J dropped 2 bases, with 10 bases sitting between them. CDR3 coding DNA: TGTGCCACCAGCAGAGATTCTGGGAGTCAAGAGACCCAGTACTTC. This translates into CATSRDSGSQETQYF. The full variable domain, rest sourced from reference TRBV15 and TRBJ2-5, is DAMVIQNPRYQVTQFGKPVTLSCSQTLNHNVMYWYQQKSSQAPKLLFHYYDKDFNNEADTPDNFQSRRPNTSFCFLDIRSPGLGDTAMYLCATSRDSGSQETQYFGPGTRLLVL.

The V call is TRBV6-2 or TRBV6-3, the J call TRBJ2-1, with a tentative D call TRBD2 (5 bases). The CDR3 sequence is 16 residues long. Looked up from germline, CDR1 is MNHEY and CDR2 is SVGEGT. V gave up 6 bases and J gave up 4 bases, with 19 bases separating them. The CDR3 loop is CASSSPPAVLYNEQFF. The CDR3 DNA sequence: TGTGCCAGCAGCTCCCCCCCAGCGGTCTTATACAATGAGCAGTTCTTC.

The CDR3 loop reads CASNHPLAGGYNEQFF. The CDR3 nucleotides read TGTGCCAGCAACCACCCACTAGCGGGGGGGTACAATGAGCAGTTCTTC. The V gene is TRBV9, the J gene TRBJ2-1, with 13 bases identical to TRBD2. This CDR3 spans 16 amino acids. V lost 6 bases, J lost 4 bases, and 7 bases stayed unmatched. The germline gives CDR1 SGDLS, CDR2 YYNGEE.